A selection of T cell receptor beta chains follows, all from one sample in a study of vaccination effects on CD4 cells after COVID-19. Antigens of these TCRs are unknown. Measured with immunoSEQ multiplex PCR; TCRdb has only the in-frame clones, and not every one. The sample records about 74,000 clones, approximately 77% being singletons. The starting material was CD4+ T cells from PBMCs cultured without peptide, obtained before COVID-19 vaccination. These receptors all come from a human donor who received a COVID-19 vaccine. Each CDR3 is given with its conserved first and last residue.

cdr3_aa | j_call | v_call
CASRPTGSETQYF | TRBJ2-5 | TRBV27
CASRGQPSTDTQYF | TRBJ2-3 | TRBV5-1
CASSYISGVGGETQYF | TRBJ2-5 | TRBV6-5
CAWSTTESNQPQHF | TRBJ1-5 | TRBV30
CASSLLSGGPIYNEQFF | TRBJ2-1 | TRBV5-1
CASSKQSGEQFF | TRBJ2-1 | TRBV7-3
CASSQYRENSNQPQHF | TRBJ1-5 | TRBV4-1
CASSLSPVSGANVLTF | TRBJ2-6 | TRBV5-1
CASSVEVFTEAFF | TRBJ1-1 | TRBV9
CATTRTGYNSPLHF | TRBJ1-6 | TRBV6-5
CASPRGLAGGQGTDTQYF | TRBJ2-3 | TRBV5-8
CASSYSYKTNTGELFF | TRBJ2-2 | TRBV6-6
CASSEDWTTREAFF | TRBJ1-1 | TRBV2
CASSDRDGITDTQYF | TRBJ2-3 | TRBV25-1
CASSLAGNQETQYF | TRBJ2-5 | TRBV5-1
CASGPARNYGYTF | TRBJ1-2 | TRBV6-5
CASSPGWTEAFF | TRBJ1-1 | TRBV5-5
CASSLERNLGGKNIQYF | TRBJ2-4 | TRBV7-9
CSGLMGGRNEKLFF | TRBJ1-4 | TRBV29-1
CASSISFDRVAAEAFF | TRBJ1-1 | TRBV19
CASSLGPGGRDTQYF | TRBJ2-3 | TRBV5-6
CASSESSLGAKNIQYF | TRBJ2-4 | TRBV10-1
CASSSPGQETQYF | TRBJ2-5 | TRBV5-1
CASSLDRGLLEKLFF | TRBJ1-4 | TRBV11-2
CATGGDYGYTF | TRBJ1-2 | TRBV6-6
CAWSVRREGRQETQYF | TRBJ2-5 | TRBV30
CASSLKTGDDSNQPQHF | TRBJ1-5 | TRBV7-8
CASSMPRGRGYGYTF | TRBJ1-2 | TRBV28
CASKGPSTGGGYTF | TRBJ1-2 | TRBV5-4
CASSQSQGGRDPRSGSGNTIYF | TRBJ1-3 | TRBV23-1
CASSPARTAFYGYTF | TRBJ1-2 | TRBV19
CASSASTGLFTDTQYF | TRBJ2-3 | TRBV7-2
CASSQGAQNQPQHF | TRBJ1-5 | TRBV19
CASSLLGAPETQYF | TRBJ2-5 | TRBV5-1
CASSVGSRETQYF | TRBJ2-5 | TRBV9
CASRPGALPLHF | TRBJ1-6 | TRBV12-3/TRBV12-4
CASSSRPAGFRSYGNTIYF | TRBJ1-3 | TRBV28
CASSLIRDTVEAFF | TRBJ1-1 | TRBV4-2
CASGTTGGTEAFF | TRBJ1-1 | TRBV12-5
CASSMGGWSESPLHF | TRBJ1-6 | TRBV19
CASSPQADTNYGYTF | TRBJ1-2 | TRBV2
CASTDTRNGYTF | TRBJ1-2 | TRBV6-4
CASSQEIRTPSSYNEQFF | TRBJ2-1 | TRBV3-1/TRBV3-2
CATSDSRSSGNTIYF | TRBJ1-3 | TRBV24-1
CASSSPRGSLENQPQHF | TRBJ1-5 | TRBV28
CSGQMNTEAFF | TRBJ1-1 | TRBV20-1
CASSTLGQGVTEAFF | TRBJ1-1 | TRBV9
CATFVRVPAKNIQYF | TRBJ2-4 | TRBV24-1
CAWRVTGGWETQYF | TRBJ2-5 | TRBV30
CASSTSSGGAGEKLFF | TRBJ1-4 | TRBV5-4